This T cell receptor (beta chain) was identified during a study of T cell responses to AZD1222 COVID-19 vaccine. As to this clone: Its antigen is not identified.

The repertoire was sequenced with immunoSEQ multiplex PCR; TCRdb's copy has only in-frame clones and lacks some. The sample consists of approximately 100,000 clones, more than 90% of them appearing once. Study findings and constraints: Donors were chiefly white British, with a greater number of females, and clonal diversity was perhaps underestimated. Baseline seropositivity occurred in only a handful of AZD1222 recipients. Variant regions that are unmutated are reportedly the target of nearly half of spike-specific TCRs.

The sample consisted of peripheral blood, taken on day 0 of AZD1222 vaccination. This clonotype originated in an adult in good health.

The CDR3 nucleotides are TGTGCCAGCGTACCCGGACGACCAGGATTTCAGCCCCAGCATTTT. It specifies CASVPGRPGFQPQHF. The rearrangement joins TRBV6-5 to TRBJ1-5; D is undetermined. CDR1 is MNHEY and CDR2 is SVGAGI in the germline V gene. The CDR3 spans 15 residues. The ends were cut back, 8 bases at V and 6 bases at J, with 20 bases in the middle.